This T cell receptor beta chain was captured by sequencing in a study of blood T cell repertoires in COVID-19. Overall study: The study drew acute and convalescent COVID-19 samples from the United States, Italy and Spain. T cells, B-cell-depleted T cells, or PBMCs supplied cDNA or gDNA.

Source study methods: Estimation of nucleated cell counts was performed using reference gene primer amplification. Produced via immunoSEQ multiplex PCR; TCRdb's table is partial and in-frame only. V, J and clone size reflect that table, while D and trimming were determined from the DNA. This repertoire shows 200,000 to 250,000 clones, about nine tenths found once; its top ten account for under 7%. This clone was seen once. This CDR3 is built from 15 residues. With 6 bases removed from V and 0 bases from J, the gap between germline ends came to 10 bases. Germline V lookup: CDR1 SGHKS, CDR2 YYEKEE (reference sequence).

Material for sequencing was peripheral blood. The TCR comes from a man aged 55 to 70 who had recovered from COVID-19. The V gene is TRBV5-5, the J gene TRBJ2-6; D is unclear. The CDR3 spells CASNRALSGANVLTF. The CDR3 bases are TGTGCCAGCAATAGAGCTCTCTCTGGGGCCAACGTCCTGACTTTC.